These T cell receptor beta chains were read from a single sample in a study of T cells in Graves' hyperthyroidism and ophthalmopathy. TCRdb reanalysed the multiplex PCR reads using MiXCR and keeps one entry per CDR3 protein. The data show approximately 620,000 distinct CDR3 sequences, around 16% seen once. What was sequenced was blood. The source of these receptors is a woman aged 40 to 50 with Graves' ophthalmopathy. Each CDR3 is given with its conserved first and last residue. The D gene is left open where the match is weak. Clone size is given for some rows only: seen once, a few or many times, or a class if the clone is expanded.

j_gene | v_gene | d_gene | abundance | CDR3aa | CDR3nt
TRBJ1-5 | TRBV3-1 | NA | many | CASSFAGINQPQHF | TGTGCCAGCAGCTTCGCCGGGATCAATCAGCCCCAGCATTTT
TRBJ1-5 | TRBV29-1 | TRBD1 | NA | CSVGTDHSNQPQHF | TGCAGCGTGGGGACAGACCATAGCAATCAGCCCCAGCATTTT
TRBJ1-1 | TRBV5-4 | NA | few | CASSAGTNPNTEAFF | TGTGCCAGCAGCGCGGGGACAAATCCGAACACTGAAGCTTTCTTT
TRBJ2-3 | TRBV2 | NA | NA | CASRLRASTDTQYF | TGTGCCAGCAGGCTCAGGGCCAGCACAGATACGCAGTATTTT
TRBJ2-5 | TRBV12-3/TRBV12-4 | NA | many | CASSFDGTLEETQYF | TGTGCCAGCAGTTTCGACGGGACCTTGGAAGAGACCCAGTACTTC
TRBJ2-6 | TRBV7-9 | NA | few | CASSPITLISGANVLTF | TGTGCCAGCAGCCCCATAACTCTCATCTCTGGGGCCAACGTCCTGACTTTC
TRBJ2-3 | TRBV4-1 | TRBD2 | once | CASSQDPGLTGGPDGTDTQYF | TGCGCCAGCAGCCAAGATCCGGGACTAACGGGAGGGCCGGATGGGACAGATACGCAGTATTTT
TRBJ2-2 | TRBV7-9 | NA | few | CASSLGVQGEELFF | TGTGCCAGCAGCTTAGGTGTTCAGGGCGAGGAGCTGTTTTTT
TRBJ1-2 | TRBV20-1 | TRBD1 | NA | CSARGQGHTYGYTF | TGCAGTGCTAGGGGACAGGGGCATACCTATGGCTACACCTTC
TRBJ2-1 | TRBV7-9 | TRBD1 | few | CASSAGQGADNEQFF | TGTGCCAGCAGCGCAGGACAGGGGGCTGACAATGAGCAGTTCTTC
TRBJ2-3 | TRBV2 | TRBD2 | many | CASSELTSGSNTQYF | TGTGCCAGCAGTGAACTGACTAGCGGAAGCAATACGCAGTATTTT
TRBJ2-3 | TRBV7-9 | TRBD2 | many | CASSSPPSRAGITDTQYF | TGTGCCAGCAGCTCCCCACCCTCCCGAGCGGGGATCACAGATACGCAGTATTTT
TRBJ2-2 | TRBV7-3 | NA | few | CASSLTHRTGELFF | TGTGCCAGCAGCTTAACACATAGAACCGGGGAGCTGTTTTTT
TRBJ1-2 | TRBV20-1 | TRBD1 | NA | CSARGTGDNYGYTF | TGCAGTGCTAGAGGGACAGGGGACAACTATGGCTACACCTTC
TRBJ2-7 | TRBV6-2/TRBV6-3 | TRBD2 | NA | CASSYESSGSRGEQYF | TGTGCCAGCAGTTACGAGTCTAGCGGGAGTCGGGGAGAGCAGTACTTC
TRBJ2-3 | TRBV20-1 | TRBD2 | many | CSASDTSGRDTDTQYF | TGCAGTGCTAGTGACACTAGCGGGAGGGACACAGATACGCAGTATTTT
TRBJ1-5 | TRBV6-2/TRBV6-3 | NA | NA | CASSYSYLRKGSNQPQHF | TGTGCCAGCAGTTACTCGTACCTGCGTAAGGGTAGCAATCAGCCCCAGCATTTT
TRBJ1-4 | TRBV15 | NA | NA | CATSRQFVNEKLFF | TGTGCCACCAGCAGACAGTTTGTAAATGAAAAACTGTTTTTT
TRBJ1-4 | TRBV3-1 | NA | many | CASSRDLDEKLFF | TGTGCCAGCAGCCGGGACCTGGATGAAAAACTGTTTTTT
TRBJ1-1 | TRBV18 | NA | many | CASSGLQKAEAFF | TGTGCCAGCTCAGGCCTCCAAAAGGCTGAAGCTTTCTTT
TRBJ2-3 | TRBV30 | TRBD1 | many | CALNRGTDTQYF | TGTGCCTTAAACAGGGGGACAGATACGCAGTATTTT
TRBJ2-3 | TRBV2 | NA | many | CASGYPTGSTDTQYF | TGTGCCAGCGGATACCCGACAGGTAGCACAGATACGCAGTATTTT
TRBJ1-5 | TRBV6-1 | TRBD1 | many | CASSLTGPRQPQHF | TGTGCCAGCAGTTTGACAGGGCCCCGTCAGCCCCAGCATTTT
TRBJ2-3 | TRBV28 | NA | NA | CASSSRKRASDTQYF | TGTGCCAGCAGTTCCCGGAAACGGGCCTCAGATACGCAGTATTTT
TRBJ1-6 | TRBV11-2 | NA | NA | CASRFELRNSPLHF | TGTGCCAGCAGGTTCGAGCTGCGGAATTCACCCCTCCACTTT
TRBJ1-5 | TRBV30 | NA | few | CAWSFRGDQPQHF | TGTGCCTGGAGTTTTCGGGGGGATCAGCCCCAGCATTTT
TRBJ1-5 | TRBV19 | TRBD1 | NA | CASSTGQAMGGPQHF | TGTGCCAGTAGTACGGGACAGGCTATGGGGGGGCCCCAGCATTTT
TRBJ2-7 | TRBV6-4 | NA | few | CASPRRAEYEQYF | TGTGCCAGTCCGCGGCGCGCGGAGTACGAGCAGTACTTC
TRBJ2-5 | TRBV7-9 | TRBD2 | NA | CASSWGGGAPRVTQYF | TGTGCCAGCAGCTGGGGGGGTGGGGCACCCAGAGTAACCCAGTACTTC
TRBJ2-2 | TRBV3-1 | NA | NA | CASSDPVTGELFF | TGTGCCAGCAGCGACCCTGTCACCGGGGAGCTGTTTTTT
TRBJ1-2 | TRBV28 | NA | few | CASTLGGLGYTF | TGTGCCAGCACCCTGGGTGGGTTAGGCTACACCTTC